The next 32 T cell receptor beta chains were all read from a single sample in a study of T-cell reconstitution after alpha-beta-depleted transplantation in children. Using unique molecular identifiers, the investigators prepared the TCRbeta library. TCRdb re-called the PCR reads with MiXCR, one entry per CDR3 protein. The data contain 450,000 to 550,000 distinct CDR3 sequences, 9.5% to 12% of them singletons. The sample consisted of PBMCs, mostly from graft donor cells, taken 180 days after TCRalphabeta/CD19-depleted stem cell transplant. All receptors derive from a female patient between 2 and 15 years old who had a stem cell transplant for aplastic anemia, so the T cells may come from the graft donor.

This clonotype was recorded many times. The chain carries TRBV4-3 and TRBJ1-1; D is undetermined. This CDR3 has 13 residues. Germline CDR1 is LGHNA and CDR2 is YSLEER. The germline V and J ends were trimmed by 2 bases and 1 base, with 5 bases remaining between them. Here the CDR3 DNA reads TGCGCCAGCAGCCAAAAAACGAACACTGAAGCTTTCTTT. Protein: CASSQKTNTEAFF.

This clonotype is a singleton in its sample. The J gene is TRBJ2-1, the V gene TRBV29-1; no firm D call. V lost 8 bases, J lost 4 bases, and 12 bases lay in between. CDR1 SQVTM and CDR2 ANQGSEA come from the germline V gene. The CDR3 contains 12 residues. CDR3 bases: TGCAGCCCTAAGACAAGATACAATGAGCAGTTCTTC. Translation: CSPKTRYNEQFF.

The V call is TRBV6-2 or TRBV6-3, the J call TRBJ2-1, with D uncertain. Germline V lookup: CDR1 MNHEY, CDR2 SVGEGT. V lost 6 bases and J 8 bases, leaving 8 bases between the germline ends. This CDR3 is 11 amino acids long. The CDR3 is CASSRLHEQFF. DNA of the CDR3: TGTGCCAGCAGCCGACTCCATGAGCAGTTCTTC.

This rearrangement joins TRBV7-9 to TRBJ1-2; D is perhaps TRBD1 (6 bases). V lost 1 base, J lost 2 bases, and 17 bases lay in between. In germline, CDR1 is SEHNR, CDR2 FQNEAQ (reference sequence). CDR3 length equals 17 residues. The CDR3 reads CASSLVHRAVGNYGYTF. CDR3 in DNA: TGTGCCAGCAGCTTAGTCCACAGGGCGGTAGGGAACTATGGCTACACCTTC.

This clonotype occurred a few times. V gene TRBV25-1 combines with J gene TRBJ2-1; weak D call: TRBD1 (5 bases). Trimming removed 4 bases from V and 7 bases from J, with 14 bases in between. In germline, CDR1 is MGHDK, CDR2 SYGVNS. This CDR3 region has 14 residues. CDR3 sequence (DNA): TGTGCCAGCAGTGTGGCAGGGTACGGGAATGAGCAGTTCTTC. This codes for CASSVAGYGNEQFF.

A few counts support this clonotype. The chain links TRBV4-2 to TRBJ2-7; TRBD2 matches at 11 bases. The V segment lost 3 bases and the J segment 4 bases; nucleotides outside the gene matches: 2. The CDR3 has 14 residues. The germline V gene encodes CDR1 LGHNA and CDR2 YNFKEQ. The CDR3 region has the DNA TGTGCCAGCAGCCACAGGACTAGCGGGTACGAGCAGTACTTC. It yields the protein CASSHRTSGYEQYF.

This clonotype was counted a few times. The V gene is TRBV9, the J gene TRBJ1-2, with D tentatively TRBD1 (6 bases). From germline, CDR1 is SGDLS and CDR2 YYNGEE. CDR3 length: 15 amino acids. V gave up 4 bases and J gave up 4 bases, with 17 bases separating them. In DNA, the CDR3 is TGTGCCAGCAGCACCTCAGGACAGTGGGGCTATGGCTACACCTTC. This sequence encodes CASSTSGQWGYGYTF. The whole variable domain, filled in from reference TRBV9 and TRBJ1-2, reads DSGVTQTPKHLITATGQRVTLRCSPRSGDLSVYWYQQSLDQGLQFLIQYYNGEERAKGNILERFSAQQFPDLHSELNLSSLELGDSALYFCASSTSGQWGYGYTFGSGTRLTVV.

This clonotype was seen a handful of times. The gene calls are TRBV6-5 and TRBJ1-2, with a possible D match to TRBD1 (5 bases). Trimming pared 2 bases from V and 0 bases from J, leaving 7 bases between. CDR3 length: 14 residues. Germline CDR1 and CDR2: MNHEY and SVGAGI. The CDR3 bases are TGTGCCAGCAGTTACGACAGTTCTAACTATGGCTACACCTTC. It yields the protein CASSYDSSNYGYTF.

This clonotype came up a few times. The chain uses TRBV7-9 and TRBJ2-5; D possibly corresponds to TRBD2 (6 bases). V was pared by 2 bases and J by 5 bases, with 18 bases between. The CDR3 consists of 16 residues. The V gene's germline CDR1 is SEHNR and CDR2 FQNEAQ (reference sequence). CDR3 nucleotides: TGTGCCAGCAGCTTAAGGCCTAGCACTAGCTGGGAGACCCAGTACTTC. Amino acid sequence: CASSLRPSTSWETQYF.

CDR3 DNA sequence: TGCAGTGCCCAACCGAGGGGGTTGATTGGCTACACCTTC. Translating gives CSAQPRGLIGYTF. The V call is TRBV20-1, the J call TRBJ1-2; TRBD1 might be the D (6 bases). The V and J ends lost 6 bases and 7 bases respectively, with 18 bases between them. The CDR3 runs 13 residues. Germline CDR1 DFQATT, CDR2 SNEGSKA (reference sequence).

This clonotype was counted only a few times. The genes are TRBV12-5 and TRBJ2-2, with D perhaps TRBD1 (6 bases). Germline V gene lookup returns CDR1 LGHNT and CDR2 FRNRAP. The CDR3 is made up of 13 amino acids. V was trimmed by 8 bases and J by 0 bases, leaving 7 bases between them. CDR3 protein: CASQGSNTGELFF. Written as DNA, the CDR3 is TGTGCTAGTCAGGGGTCGAACACCGGGGAGCTGTTTTTT.

At least ten counts were recorded for this clonotype. This chain connects TRBV12-3 or TRBV12-4 to TRBJ1-1, with TRBD1 identical over 7 bases. The CDR3 covers 14 residues. V lost 6 bases, J lost 4 bases, and 8 bases stayed unmatched. CDR3 nucleotide sequence: TGTGCCAGCAGCCCAGGGACAGTCGGCACTGAAGCTTTCTTT. Amino acids: CASSPGTVGTEAFF.

This chain uses TRBV28 with TRBJ2-1; the match to TRBD2 covers 8 bases. The CDR3 is 16 residues long. The V gene end was trimmed by 5 bases and the J gene end by 7 bases; junction bases not matched to a gene: 13. Per germline, CDR1 MDHEN and CDR2 SYDVKM. The CDR3 sequence: CASSHKSGRLSNEQFF. The CDR3 nucleotides are TGTGCCAGCAGTCACAAAAGCGGGAGACTATCTAATGAGCAGTTCTTC.

This clonotype was seen only a few times. This chain connects TRBV27 to TRBJ2-1; 8 nucleotides align to TRBD2. Germline V gene sequence: CDR1 MNHEY, CDR2 SMNVEV (reference sequence). V gave up 3 bases and J gave up 8 bases; unmatched junction bases: 9. The CDR3 sequence is 15 residues long. The chain's CDR3 is CASSFAPGGPHEQFF. Written as DNA, the CDR3 is TGTGCCAGCAGTTTTGCCCCGGGAGGGCCGCATGAGCAGTTCTTC.

This chain's CDR3 is CASSEGGRPQHF. For the CDR3, the DNA is TGTGCCAGCAGCGAGGGTGGACGGCCCCAGCATTTT. The chain has TRBV7-2 and TRBJ1-5; D is ambiguous. The CDR3 runs 12 residues. The germline CDR1 and CDR2 sequences are SGHTA and FQGNSA. Trimming took off 5 bases at V and 9 bases at J, with 11 bases between the two ends.

Ten or more counts support this clonotype. V and J are TRBV28 and TRBJ1-1; possibly TRBD1 for D (5 bases). V was cut by 4 bases and J by 5 bases, with 14 bases left in between. Germline CDR1 and CDR2: MDHEN and SYDVKM. This CDR3 is 14 amino acids long. The CDR3 is CASSSPPGGTEAFF. The CDR3 DNA is TGTGCCAGCAGTTCGCCGCCCGGGGGAACTGAAGCTTTCTTT.

This clonotype has ten or more counts. The chain links TRBV7-9 to TRBJ2-7; 7 bases are shared with TRBD1. This CDR3 has 14 amino acids. CDR1 is SEHNR and CDR2 is FQNEAQ in the germline V gene (reference sequence). The J segment lost 3 bases and the V segment lost 4 bases, leaving 6 bases of the junction unmatched. CDR3 amino acids: CASSSTGQYYEQYF. The CDR3 DNA follows: TGTGCCAGCAGCTCGACGGGACAGTACTACGAGCAGTACTTC. The variable domain in full, completed from reference TRBV7-9 and TRBJ2-7, reads DTGVSQNPRHKITKRGQNVTFRCDPISEHNRLYWYRQTLGQGPEFLTYFQNEAQLEKSRLLSDRFSAERPKGSFSTLEIQRTEQGDSAMYLCASSSTGQYYEQYFGPGTRLTVT.

The V gene is TRBV25-1, the J gene TRBJ2-3; D may be TRBD2 (5 bases). CDR3 length equals 17 residues. The V end was cut by 3 bases, the J end by 0 bases, with 16 bases between. Germline CDR1 MGHDK, CDR2 SYGVNS. This CDR3 is CASSDRPTRRSTDTQYF. CDR3 in DNA: TGTGCCAGCAGTGACCGCCCTACTAGGAGAAGCACAGATACGCAGTATTTT.

The rearrangement joins TRBV28 to TRBJ2-3; TRBD2 matches 8 bases. J lost 1 base, V lost 4 bases, and 7 bases had no gene match. The V gene's germline CDR1 is MDHEN and CDR2 SYDVKM. This CDR3 comprises 16 residues. The CDR3 bases are TGTGCCAGCAGTTCGCTAGCGGGCCCTGGCACAGATACGCAGTATTTT. The encoded protein is CASSSLAGPGTDTQYF.

This clonotype was seen only a few times. The CDR3 nucleotides read TGTGCCAGCAGCTTAGCGAAACTAGCGGGAGGCACGATGGAGACCCAGTACTTC. Translation: CASSLAKLAGGTMETQYF. This chain joins TRBV7-6 and TRBJ2-5; 12 bases map to TRBD2. V lost 0 bases to trimming and J lost 5 bases; unmatched junction nucleotides: 10. This CDR3 region has 18 residues. CDR1 is SGHVS, CDR2 FNYEAQ, per germline.

This sequence joins TRBV7-8 and TRBJ2-1; D is possibly TRBD2 (5 bases). This CDR3 region has 16 residues. The V end was cut by 2 bases, the J end by 4 bases, with 15 bases between. The germline gives CDR1 SGHVS, CDR2 FQNEAQ. CDR3 sequence reads: CASSLRWLAFYNEQFF. CDR3 sequence (DNA): TGTGCCAGCAGCTTACGGTGGCTAGCCTTTTACAATGAGCAGTTCTTC.

A few counts support this clonotype. The gene calls are TRBV5-6 and TRBJ1-1; D is perhaps TRBD1 (6 bases). Germline values: CDR1 SGHDT, CDR2 YYEEEE. The CDR3 contains 17 residues. V dropped 2 bases and J dropped 0 bases, with 17 bases sitting between them. Here the CDR3 reads CASSLSGAPLLNTEAFF. As DNA, the CDR3 is TGTGCCAGCAGCTTATCGGGGGCTCCCCTTCTGAACACTGAAGCTTTCTTT.

V is TRBV12-3 or TRBV12-4 and J is TRBJ2-4; no firm D call. The ends were cut back, 5 bases at V and 0 bases at J, with 17 bases in the middle. The CDR3 sequence is 17 residues long. The CDR3 sequence is CASSGQVPTLAKNIQYF. The CDR3 coding sequence is TGTGCCAGCAGTGGTCAAGTCCCGACCCTAGCCAAAAACATTCAGTACTTC.

The rearrangement joins TRBV20-1 to TRBJ2-2, with D possibly TRBD1 on 5 matching bases. CDR1 DFQATT and CDR2 SNEGSKA come from the germline V gene (reference sequence). V lost 1 base to trimming and J lost 3 bases, with 9 bases between them. This CDR3 has 14 residues. CDR3 protein: CSARARTHTGELFF. The CDR3 region has the DNA TGCAGTGCTAGAGCCCGGACACACACCGGGGAGCTGTTTTTT.

In this sample, this clonotype turned up many times. This chain connects TRBV2 to TRBJ2-1; the D is unclear. V was pared by 4 bases and J by 0 bases, with 13 bases between. The CDR3 is made up of 16 amino acids. The V gene's germline CDR1 is SNHLY and CDR2 FYNNEI. The CDR3 DNA is TGTGCCAGCAGTGGGGGATTTCTCGGCTCCTACAATGAGCAGTTCTTC. It translates to CASSGGFLGSYNEQFF.

V and J are TRBV12-5 and TRBJ2-1; 11 bases are a match to TRBD2. This CDR3 region has 15 residues. Germline assignment: CDR1 LGHNT and CDR2 FRNRAP. J gave up 7 bases and V 1 base, and 3 bases lay outside the gene matches. CDR3 DNA sequence: TGTGCTAGTGGTTTGGAGGCTAGCGGGGGGAATGAGCAGTTCTTC. Amino acid sequence: CASGLEASGGNEQFF.

The chain combines TRBV20-1 with TRBJ2-1; D is ambiguous. The CDR3 consists of 15 residues. The V gene lost 1 base and the J gene lost 0 bases, with 10 bases spanning the gap. Germline V gene data show CDR1 as DFQATT and CDR2 as SNEGSKA (reference sequence). This CDR3 reads CSARAPGLSYNEQFF. CDR3 coding DNA: TGCAGTGCTAGAGCTCCGGGCCTCTCCTACAATGAGCAGTTCTTC.

The chain combines TRBV11-2 with TRBJ2-2; TRBD2 matches at 7 bases. J was trimmed by 3 bases and V by 5 bases; bases with no gene match: 15. CDR1 and CDR2 (germline): SGHAT, FQNNGV. This CDR3 contains 18 residues. CDR3 in DNA: TGTGCCAGCAGCCGCCTCGCCGGGGGGAGCGGACACACCGGGGAGCTGTTTTTT. Translated, it gives CASSRLAGGSGHTGELFF. The full variable domain, its missing parts supplied by reference TRBV11-2 and TRBJ2-2, is EAGVAQSPRYKIIEKRQSVAFWCNPISGHATLYWYQQILGQGPKLLIQFQNNGVVDDSQLPKDRFSAERLKGVDSTLKIQPAKLEDSAVYLCASSRLAGGSGHTGELFFGEGSRLTVL.

This clonotype was seen more than once but under ten times. The V and J genes are TRBV19 and TRBJ1-5; unclear D gene. The V gene's germline CDR1 is LNHDA and CDR2 SQIVND (reference sequence). The CDR3 is 15 amino acids. V was cut by 3 bases and J by 2 bases, with 11 bases left in between. The CDR3 DNA sequence: TGTGCCAGTAGTATTGCAGGCGGGGGCAATCAGCCCCAGCATTTT. Its protein is CASSIAGGGNQPQHF.

The J gene is TRBJ1-2, the V gene TRBV20-1; D gene ambiguous. V lost 3 bases and J lost 1, with 21 bases in between. The V gene's germline CDR1 is DFQATT and CDR2 SNEGSKA (reference sequence). CDR3 size: 17 residues. CDR3 sequence: CSARDRRGPSNNYGYTF. The CDR3 DNA reads as TGCAGTGCTAGGGATCGGCGTGGGCCTTCTAATAACTATGGCTACACCTTC.

V gene TRBV28 combines with J gene TRBJ1-2; D unresolved. Per the germline V gene, CDR1 is MDHEN and CDR2 is SYDVKM. This CDR3 has 14 amino acids. Trimming removed 3 bases from V and 3 bases from J, with 11 bases in between. The CDR3 here is CASSLRPGYYGYTF. In DNA form, the CDR3 reads TGTGCCAGCAGTTTGCGGCCCGGATACTATGGCTACACCTTC.

There are many counts of this clonotype. The chain uses TRBV3-1 and TRBJ1-5; TRBD1 is a possible D gene (5 bases). The CDR3 is made up of 14 amino acids. The germline CDR1 and CDR2 sequences are LGHDT and YNNKEL (reference sequence). V dropped 4 bases and J dropped 4 bases, with 11 bases sitting between them. The CDR3 nucleotides read TGTGCCAGCAGCCCCCTGGGGGGGAATCAGCCCCAGCATTTT. Protein: CASSPLGGNQPQHF. Together with reference TRBV3-1 and TRBJ1-5, the CDR3 gives the full variable domain: DTAVSQTPKYLVTQMGNDKSIKCEQNLGHDTMYWYKQDSKKFLKIMFSYNNKELIINETVPNRFSPKSPDKAHLNLHINSLELGDSAVYFCASSPLGGNQPQHFGDGTRLSIL.